The 5 T cell receptor beta chains given below trace back to one sample, sequenced in a study of a mutant IDH1 vaccine in newly diagnosed glioma. Time point given: week 11, during vaccination. With topical imiquimod, each dose of the vaccine consisted of 300 ug of mutant IDH1 20-mer peptide. No antigen has been assigned to these receptors. Here immunoSEQ multiplex PCR was the method, and the copy in TCRdb shows in-frame clones only, minus some. This table has some 23,000 clones, less than 85% appearing once. Sequenced material: peripheral blood mononuclear cells (PBMCs), taken from a glioma patient whose treatment included an IDH1 peptide vaccine. These TCRs come from a man younger than 35 with glioma. Some clones in this sample may be carry-over from other donors' samples.

The chain couples TRBV25-1 to TRBJ2-7; TRBD1 agrees at 7 bases. Germline values: CDR1 MGHDK, CDR2 SYGVNS. The CDR3 consists of 15 residues. J was trimmed by 5 bases and V by 4 bases; bases with no gene match: 11. CDR3 sequence reads: CASSASGTVRHEQYF. The DNA for the CDR3 is TGTGCCAGCAGTGCCTCCGGGACAGTGCGCCACGAGCAGTACTTC.

This chain joins TRBV10-3 and TRBJ1-5, with TRBD1 as a possible D gene (5 bases). This CDR3 has 12 amino acids. V was shortened by 3 bases and J by 10 bases, with 10 bases between the two germline ends. Per germline, CDR1 ENHRY and CDR2 SYGVKD. CDR3 amino acids: CAISDPGSPQHF. CDR3 in DNA: TGTGCCATCAGTGACCCAGGGAGCCCCCAGCATTTT.

This clone was detected only once. The rearrangement joins TRBV5-1 to TRBJ2-7; no firm D call. This CDR3 is built from 13 residues. V lost 2 bases and J lost 5, with 11 bases in between. The germline V gene encodes CDR1 SGHRS and CDR2 YFSETQ. CDR3 in amino acids: CASSLPDPHEQYF. CDR3 bases: TGCGCCAGCAGCTTACCCGACCCCCACGAGCAGTACTTC.

Written as DNA, the CDR3 is TGTGCCAGTAGTCCCCGGGACAGGGGCTACTACAATGAGCAGTTCTTC. The encoded protein is CASSPRDRGYYNEQFF. The genes are TRBV19 and TRBJ2-1, with TRBD1 identical over 10 bases. This CDR3 spans 16 amino acids. In germline, CDR1 is LNHDA, CDR2 SQIVND (reference sequence). Trimming at V came to 5 bases and at J to 3 bases, leaving 7 bases not matched to a gene.

This clone has more than one count but fewer than ten. The CDR3 protein is CASSNTEAFF. CDR3 bases: TGTGCCAGCAGTAACACTGAAGCTTTCTTT. The chain has TRBV6-1 and TRBJ1-1; D uncertain. Trimming cost V 5 bases and J 2 bases, with 0 bases left between them. In germline, CDR1 is MNHNS, CDR2 SASEGT. The CDR3 is 10 residues long.